Presented here are 18 T cell receptor beta chains from one specimen sequenced in a study of cytomegalovirus exposure and HLA in healthy donors. Here immunoSEQ multiplex PCR was the method, and the copy in TCRdb shows in-frame clones only, minus some. The table lists 150,000 to 170,000 clones, 65% to 90% of them singletons, with about a fifth in the top ten. Sequencing was performed on PBMCs. The source is a man aged 18 to 29 in good health and CMV-seropositive.

The V and J genes are TRBV4-1 and TRBJ2-7; 9 bases match TRBD1. This CDR3 region has 18 residues. Germline CDR1 MGHRA, CDR2 YSYEKL. V was pared by 1 base and J by 3 bases, with 13 bases of the junction left unmatched. DNA for the CDR3: TGCGCCAGCAGCCAAGGGGGCATCAGGCTGGGACAGGGCTACGAGCAGTACTTC. It translates to CASSQGGIRLGQGYEQYF.

This chain connects TRBV11-3 to TRBJ2-1; TRBD2 aligns across 12 bases. CDR1 SGHNT and CDR2 YENEEA come from the germline V gene. Germline trimming cut 1 base from V and 5 bases from J; bases unmatched to any gene: 3. The CDR3 runs 16 residues. This CDR3 reads CASSLGTSGAHNEQFF. The CDR3 nucleotides are TGTGCCAGCAGCTTAGGGACTAGCGGGGCACACAATGAGCAGTTCTTC.

V and J are TRBV25-1 and TRBJ1-4; weak D call: TRBD1 (5 bases). The CDR3 spans 14 residues. Germline CDR1 reads MGHDK; CDR2 reads SYGVNS. V was trimmed by 4 bases and J by 7 bases, leaving 13 bases between them. The CDR3 DNA sequence: TGTGCCAGCAGTGTAGGAGGGGTTGGTGAAAAACTGTTTTTT. This gives the protein CASSVGGVGEKLFF.

The rearrangement joins TRBV7-2 to TRBJ1-4; 7 nucleotides line up with TRBD1. The CDR3 sequence is 15 residues long. Germline V gene data show CDR1 as SGHTA and CDR2 as FQGNSA. V trimming: 5 bases; J trimming: 7 bases; junction bases outside the gene matches: 10. In DNA form, the CDR3 reads TGTGCCAGCAGCCCCCAGGGGGGCGGAGGTGAAAAACTGTTTTTT. Encoded protein: CASSPQGGGGEKLFF. Full variable domain (outside the CDR3, taken from reference TRBV7-2 and TRBJ1-4): GAGVSQSPSNKVTEKGKDVELRCDPISGHTALYWYRQSLGQGLEFLIYFQGNSAPDKSGLPSDRFSAERTGGSVSTLTIQRTQQEDSAVYLCASSPQGGGGEKLFFGSGTQLSVL.

This chain joins TRBV9 and TRBJ1-3; 7 bases fit TRBD1. The V gene end was trimmed by 0 bases and the J gene end by 3 bases; junction bases not matched to a gene: 6. The CDR3 contains 16 residues. Germline loops: CDR1 SGDLS, CDR2 YYNGEE. This chain's CDR3 is CASSVGDSQVGNTIYF. The CDR3 DNA reads TGTGCCAGCAGCGTAGGGGACAGCCAAGTTGGAAACACCATATATTTT.

CDR3 region: CATSRDKEGAIYGYTF. In DNA, the CDR3 is TGTGCCACCAGCAGAGATAAGGAGGGGGCGATATATGGCTACACCTTC. The rearrangement links TRBV15 to TRBJ1-2; 7 bases align to TRBD1. CDR1 is LNHNV and CDR2 is YYDKDF in the germline V gene (reference sequence). CDR3 length equals 16 residues. The ends lost 0 bases at V and 5 bases at J; junction bases unmatched: 9. Combining the CDR3 with reference TRBV15 and TRBJ1-2 gives the whole variable domain DAMVIQNPRYQVTQFGKPVTLSCSQTLNHNVMYWYQQKSSQAPKLLFHYYDKDFNNEADTPDNFQSRRPNTSFCFLDIRSPGLGDTAMYLCATSRDKEGAIYGYTFGSGTRLTVV.

The chain employs TRBV5-1 and TRBJ1-1, with 8 bases fitting TRBD1. The CDR3 is made up of 12 amino acids. V trimming: 4 bases; J trimming: 11 bases; junction bases outside the gene matches: 7. Looked up from germline, CDR1 is SGHRS and CDR2 is YFSETQ. The CDR3 nucleotides are TGCGCCAGCAGCGACCAGGGGGCGCGGGCTTTCTTT. Encoded protein: CASSDQGARAFF.

This chain links TRBV4-3 with TRBJ2-3; 7 nucleotides agree with TRBD2. V lost 0 bases, J lost 6 bases, and 6 bases stayed unmatched. This CDR3 has 15 residues. The germline gives CDR1 LGHNA, CDR2 YSLEER. The CDR3 spells CASSQEGGAGDTQYF. The CDR3 DNA reads as TGCGCCAGCAGCCAAGAGGGAGGGGCCGGGGATACGCAGTATTTT.

The CDR3 nucleotides are TGTGCCAGTAGTCCTAGCGGGAGTAGTCCCTACAATGAGCAGTTCTTC. Its translation is CASSPSGSSPYNEQFF. The chain combines TRBV19 with TRBJ2-1; the match to TRBD2 covers 10 bases. V lost 5 bases, J lost 2 bases, and 6 bases stayed unmatched. Germline lookup yields CDR1 LNHDA and CDR2 SQIVND (reference sequence). The CDR3 spans 16 residues.

The J gene is TRBJ1-6, the V gene TRBV5-6, with a weak D call TRBD1 (6 bases). Trimming cost V 0 bases and J 8 bases, with 12 bases left between them. The CDR3 is 15 amino acids. Germline V CDR1 and CDR2: SGHDT, YYEEEE. The CDR3 sequence: CASSLGVGGHSPLHF. DNA for the CDR3: TGTGCCAGCAGCTTGGGGGTAGGGGGTCATTCACCCCTCCACTTT.

The chain has TRBV29-1 and TRBJ2-7, with D possibly matching TRBD2 (7 bases). The CDR3 covers 11 residues. The V gene lost 3 bases and the J gene lost 5 bases, with 8 bases spanning the gap. Germline assignment: CDR1 SQVTM and CDR2 ANQGSEA. CDR3 loop: CSVERGHEQYF. Here the CDR3 DNA reads TGCAGCGTTGAGCGGGGGCACGAGCAGTACTTC.

The V call is TRBV6-4, the J call TRBJ1-2; D gene uncertain. This CDR3 has 13 residues. The ends were cut back, 4 bases at V and 2 bases at J, with 8 bases in the middle. The V gene's germline CDR1 is MRHNA and CDR2 SNTAGT. The CDR3 spells CASSAGENYGYTF. The CDR3 coding sequence is TGTGCCAGCAGTGCGGGAGAGAACTATGGCTACACCTTC.

The chain links TRBV15 to TRBJ1-3; 7 bases agree with TRBD1. CDR1 is LNHNV and CDR2 is YYDKDF in the germline V gene (reference sequence). This CDR3 contains 17 residues. The junction had 9 bases not matched to a gene; V was cut back by 1 base and J by 3 bases. CDR3 in amino acids: CATSRVGRQGLGNTIYF. In DNA, the CDR3 is TGTGCCACCAGCAGAGTTGGGAGACAGGGACTTGGAAACACCATATATTTT.

J is TRBJ2-5 and V is TRBV4-1, with D uncertain. V was clipped by 0 bases and J by 4 bases, with 12 bases between them. CDR1 is MGHRA, CDR2 YSYEKL, per germline. The CDR3 consists of 15 residues. CDR3 residues: CASSQEPSRSETQYF. The CDR3 DNA follows: TGCGCCAGCAGCCAAGAACCCTCCCGGTCAGAGACCCAGTACTTC.

CDR3 sequence reads: CASSGGGGQGPYEQYF. CDR3 nucleotide sequence: TGTGCCAGCAGCGGTGGAGGAGGACAGGGGCCCTACGAGCAGTACTTC. The rearrangement uses TRBV9 and TRBJ2-7; 9 positions agree with TRBD1. This CDR3 has 16 amino acids. Losses at the gene ends were 3 bases for V and 2 bases for J; bases not matched to a gene: 9. Germline-derived CDR1 and CDR2 are SGDLS and YYNGEE.

V usage is TRBV29-1 and J usage is TRBJ1-2, with TRBD1 matching 7 bases. The CDR3 sequence is 11 residues long. V trimming: 4 bases; J trimming: 9 bases; junction bases outside the gene matches: 5. Germline V CDR1 and CDR2: SQVTM, ANQGSEA. The CDR3, as DNA: TGCAGCGTTGCCCGACAGGGACGCTACACCTTC. This gives the protein CSVARQGRYTF. Based on the CDR3 plus reference TRBV29-1 and TRBJ1-2, the full variable domain is SAVISQKPSRDICQRGTSLTIQCQVDSQVTMMFWYRQQPGQSLTLIATANQGSEATYESGFVIDKFPISRPNLTFSTLTVSNMSPEDSSIYLCSVARQGRYTFGSGTRLTVV.

The chain couples TRBV11-2 to TRBJ2-2; D might be TRBD1 (6 bases). This CDR3 is 14 amino acids long. Trimming left V 6 bases short and J 5 bases short, with 13 bases between. Germline V gene lookup returns CDR1 SGHAT and CDR2 FQNNGV. The CDR3 reads CASRLQGLTGELFF. The CDR3 nucleotides read TGTGCCAGCAGGTTACAGGGTCTTACCGGGGAGCTGTTTTTT.

V usage is TRBV6-6 and J usage is TRBJ2-2, with a tentative D call TRBD2 (5 bases). The length of the CDR3 is 15 residues. Germline CDR1 reads MNHNY; CDR2 reads SVGAGI (reference sequence). Trimming stripped 5 bases from V and 2 bases from J, with 12 bases between. The CDR3 DNA reads TGTGCCAGCAGTCCCGAGCGGATAAACACCGGGGAGCTGTTTTTT. Protein product: CASSPERINTGELFF.